This is a list of T cell receptor beta chains from one sample in a study of CD8+CD57+ T cells in acquired aplastic anemia. From the reads, TCRdb called clonotypes with MiXCR, one entry per CDR3 protein. The repertoire holds roughly 160,000 distinct CDR3 sequences, approximately 60% seen once, with 45% in the top ten. The sequenced sample consisted of sorted CD4+, CD8+, or CD8+CD57+ T cells (not recorded which) from PBMCs. The receptors derive from a human donor in good health. Each CDR3 is given with its conserved first and last residue. D genes are given only for firm matches. Where a row states a size, it is once, few, many or the class of an expanded clone; other rows omit it.

>TRBJ1-1|.|TRBV7-2|.
CASSSWASTEAFF
TGTGCCAGCAGCTCTTGGGCCAGCACTGAAGCTTTCTTT
>TRBJ2-7|.|TRBV19|.
CASRGISEQYF
TGTGCCAGTAGGGGGATAAGCGAGCAGTACTTC
>TRBJ1-4|.|TRBV25-1|many
CASSEWRTNEKLFF
TGTGCCAGCAGTGAATGGCGGACTAATGAAAAACTGTTTTTT
>TRBJ1-2|.|TRBV24-1|few
CATSDPSGNYGYTF
TGTGCCACCAGTGACCCCTCAGGGAACTATGGCTACACCTTC
>TRBJ2-1|.|TRBV10-3|.
CAISGAIPSVNEQFF
TGTGCCATCAGTGGGGCAATTCCATCGGTCAATGAGCAGTTCTTC
>TRBJ1-4|TRBD1|TRBV19|many
CASSGGQGYEKLFF
TGTGCCAGTAGCGGGGGACAGGGTTATGAAAAACTGTTTTTT
>TRBJ2-7|.|TRBV7-9|.
CATLRGYEQYF
TGTGCCACGCTGCGCGGGTACGAGCAGTACTTC
>TRBJ2-7|.|TRBV7-9|few
CASSQTPISTYEQYF
TGTGCCAGCAGCCAAACCCCCATCTCTACCTACGAGCAGTACTTC
>TRBJ2-3|.|TRBV25-1|.
CASSDVYGEGRRDTQYF
TGTGCCAGCAGTGATGTCTACGGGGAAGGACGTAGAGATACGCAGTATTTT
>TRBJ2-3|.|TRBV9|.
CASSPHGTTDMQYF
TGTGCCAGCAGCCCACACGGAACGACAGATATGCAGTATTTT
>TRBJ1-1|.|TRBV2|.
CASTRPRETEAFF
TGTGCCAGCACGCGACCCAGAGAGACTGAAGCTTTCTTT
>TRBJ1-3|TRBD1|TRBV29-1|.
CSVVVQGAGNTIYF
TGCAGCGTTGTAGTGCAGGGGGCTGGAAACACCATATATTTT
>TRBJ2-3|TRBD2|TRBV24-1|many
CATSARGGPPSTDTQYF
TGTGCCACCAGCGCGCGGGGGGGCCCTCCTAGCACAGATACGCAGTATTTT
>TRBJ1-2|.|TRBV7-9|few
CASSPPWADNGYTF
TGTGCCAGCAGCCCCCCCTGGGCAGACAATGGCTACACCTTC
>TRBJ2-1|.|TRBV9|.
CASSASGSYNEQFF
TGTGCCAGCAGCGCCTCCGGGTCCTACAATGAGCAGTTCTTC
>TRBJ2-5|.|TRBV4-1|many
CASSLSGPGGETQYF
TGCGCCAGCAGCCTCTCAGGGCCGGGTGGAGAGACCCAGTACTTC
>TRBJ2-7|TRBD2|TRBV7-2|.
CASSSQRGTEQYF
TGTGCCAGCAGCTCCCAGCGGGGGACCGAGCAGTACTTC
>TRBJ1-1|.|TRBV7-2|.
CASSLWTAFEAFF
TGTGCCAGCAGCTTATGGACAGCCTTTGAAGCTTTCTTT
>TRBJ2-7|.|TRBV7-6|.
CASSLVSSEQYF
TGTGCCAGCAGCTTAGTTTCGAGCGAGCAGTACTTC
>TRBJ2-7|.|TRBV5-5|.
CASRGEWGPSYEQYF
TGTGCCAGCAGGGGGGAGTGGGGGCCCTCCTACGAGCAGTACTTC
>TRBJ1-1|.|TRBV10-3|.
CAISGDGGEAFF
TGTGCCATCAGTGGGGATGGGGGTGAAGCTTTCTTT
>TRBJ2-1|.|TRBV27|.
CASKVSGTYNEQFF
TGTGCCAGCAAGGTGAGCGGAACCTACAATGAGCAGTTCTTC
>TRBJ2-3|TRBD2|TRBV20-1|.
CSASGQGTSGRALYTDTQYF
TGCAGTGCTAGTGGTCAGGGGACTAGCGGGAGGGCCCTGTACACAGATACGCAGTATTTT
>TRBJ2-7|.|TRBV9|.
CASSPRALLGEQYF
TGTGCCAGCAGCCCTCGGGCACTGTTGGGCGAGCAGTACTTC
>TRBJ2-3|.|TRBV5-1|.
CASSSPSDTQYF
TGCGCCAGCAGCTCGCCATCAGATACGCAGTATTTT
>TRBJ2-1|TRBD1|TRBV29-1|few
CSGGQRNEQFF
TGCAGCGGGGGACAGCGGAATGAGCAGTTCTTC
>TRBJ2-7|.|TRBV30|many
CAWNPGTYYEQYF
TGTGCCTGGAATCCGGGCACCTACTACGAGCAGTACTTC
>TRBJ1-1|.|TRBV9|.
CASSVGWENTEAFF
TGTGCCAGCAGCGTTGGGTGGGAGAACACTGAAGCTTTCTTT
>TRBJ2-7|.|TRBV5-1|.
CASSLDDGEQYF
TGCGCCAGCAGCTTGGACGACGGCGAGCAGTACTTC
>TRBJ1-6|.|TRBV28|.
CASSPPEGQSSPLHF
TGTGCCAGCAGCCCTCCCGAGGGACAAAGCTCACCCCTCCACTTT
>TRBJ1-2|TRBD1|TRBV15|many
CATPDPNQGAGGYTF
TGTGCCACCCCGGACCCCAATCAGGGGGCGGGGGGCTACACCTTC
>TRBJ2-7|.|TRBV9|.
CASSVERASYEQYF
TGTGCCAGCAGCGTCGAGCGGGCATCCTACGAGCAGTACTTC
>TRBJ1-5|TRBD1|TRBV24-1|.
CATSDSGQGSNQPQHF
TGTGCCACCAGTGATTCCGGACAGGGTAGCAATCAGCCCCAGCATTTT
>TRBJ1-2|TRBD1|TRBV10-3|.
CAISESDRGYTF
TGTGCCATCAGTGAGTCGGACAGGGGCTACACCTTC
>TRBJ1-1|.|TRBV7-2|.
CASSLGSVLAFF
TGTGCCAGCAGCTTGGGATCCGTTCTAGCTTTCTTT